This T cell receptor (beta chain) was captured in a study of T cell repertoires in cytomegalovirus infection. One entry per CDR3 protein results from TCRdb running MiXCR on the reads. The table records approximately 170,000 distinct CDR3 sequences, 13% to 15% of them present only once. V gave up 2 bases and J gave up 6 bases; unmatched junction bases: 11. CDR1 is MNHNY and CDR2 is SVGAGI in the germline V gene (reference sequence). This CDR3 region has 16 residues. This clonotype was seen more than once but under ten times. The TCR sequence derives from a human donor in good health (CMV status not recorded). Some clones in this sample may be carry-over from other donors' samples. Material: PBMCs. The chain uses TRBV6-6 and TRBJ1-1; TRBD1 aligns across 8 bases. The CDR3 is CASSYLSARGLPEAFF. CDR3 nucleotide sequence: TGTGCCAGCAGTTACCTTTCGGCCAGGGGGCTCCCTGAAGCTTTCTTT.